The entry that follows covers one TCR beta chain sequence. What it recognizes is unknown. The data stem from a study of identical twins. The CDR3 covers 17 residues. Germline V CDR1 and CDR2: SGDLS, YYNGEE. The V and J ends lost 4 bases and 0 bases, in that order; junction bases with no gene match: 9. There were only healthy Caucasians among the donors. Study results and caveats: Invariant T cells like MAIT and iNKT could partly confound the zero-insertion analyses. Cord blood's abundant beta clonotypes had fewer insertions, unlike memory repertoires.

Unique molecular identifiers were present on cDNA, and template switching added a universal primer site. Via MiXCR, TCRdb re-called the 5' RACE reads, giving one row per CDR3 protein. Of 1.5 million or so distinct CDR3 sequences in the sample, about 31% were seen once. The rearrangement links TRBV9 to TRBJ1-2, with 10 bases aligning to TRBD1. The clonotype was recovered from a newborn girl in good health. The sequenced sample was cord blood. CDR3 DNA: TGTGCCAGCAGCCCTTCCGGGACAGGGGCTCCTAACTATGGCTACACCTTC. This codes for CASSPSGTGAPNYGYTF. Supplemented by reference TRBV9 and TRBJ1-2, the full variable domain reads DSGVTQTPKHLITATGQRVTLRCSPRSGDLSVYWYQQSLDQGLQFLIQYYNGEERAKGNILERFSAQQFPDLHSELNLSSLELGDSALYFCASSPSGTGAPNYGYTFGSGTRLTVV.